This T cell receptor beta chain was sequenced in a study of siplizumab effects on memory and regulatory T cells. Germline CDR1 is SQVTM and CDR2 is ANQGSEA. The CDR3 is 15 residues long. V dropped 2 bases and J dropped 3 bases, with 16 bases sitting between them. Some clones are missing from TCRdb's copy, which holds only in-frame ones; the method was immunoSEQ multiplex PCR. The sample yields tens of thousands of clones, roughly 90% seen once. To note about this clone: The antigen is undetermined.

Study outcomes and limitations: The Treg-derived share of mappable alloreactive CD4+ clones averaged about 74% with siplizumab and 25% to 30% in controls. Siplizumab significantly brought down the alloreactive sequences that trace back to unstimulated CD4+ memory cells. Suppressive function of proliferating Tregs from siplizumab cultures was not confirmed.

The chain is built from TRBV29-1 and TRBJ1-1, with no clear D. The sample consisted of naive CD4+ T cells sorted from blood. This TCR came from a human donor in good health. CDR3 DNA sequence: TGCAGCGTTGAATCACAGCTCCGGCGCGACACTGAAGCTTTCTTT. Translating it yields CSVESQLRRDTEAFF.